The 32 T cell receptor beta chains reported below all come from one sample, sequenced in a study of T cell responses to AZD1222 COVID-19 vaccine. TCRdb keeps only in-frame clones here, not all; method: immunoSEQ multiplex PCR. Of around 110,000 clones in the sample, about 85% were seen once. The sequencing here drew on peripheral blood, taken 28 days after the second AZD1222 dose. Receptors originate from an adult who received the AZD1222 COVID-19 vaccine.

The chain has TRBV11-3 and TRBJ2-2; 10 nucleotides align to TRBD1. With 0 bases clipped from V and 6 bases from J, the junction kept 16 bases outside the gene matches. Germline V gives CDR1 SGHNT, CDR2 YENEEA. This CDR3 is built from 20 residues. The CDR3: CASSLEPTPPGQGFPGELFF. The CDR3 DNA sequence: TGTGCCAGCAGCTTAGAACCTACCCCCCCGGGACAGGGGTTCCCCGGGGAGCTGTTTTTT.

This rearrangement joins TRBV5-4 to TRBJ1-5, with D unclear. Between the trimmed V and J ends, which lost 0 bases and 0 bases, there was a span of 7 bases. The CDR3 has 15 residues. The germline V gene has CDR1 SGHNT and CDR2 YYREEE (reference sequence). This CDR3 is CASSLGPNSNQPQHF. CDR3 in DNA: TGTGCCAGCAGCTTGGGGCCGAATAGCAATCAGCCCCAGCATTTT.

The rearrangement links TRBV28 to TRBJ2-3, with a weak D call TRBD1 (6 bases). Germline V gives CDR1 MDHEN, CDR2 SYDVKM. Trimming left V 2 bases short and J 4 bases short, with 7 bases between. The CDR3 consists of 13 residues. CDR3 DNA: TGTGCCAGCAGTTTAGGGGGCGCAGATACGCAGTATTTT. Encoded protein: CASSLGGADTQYF.

The rearrangement joins TRBV6-4 to TRBJ1-1, with 8 nucleotides matching TRBD1. The CDR3 extends over 17 amino acids. The J segment lost 1 base and the V segment lost 4 bases, leaving 11 bases of the junction unmatched. Germline CDR1 is MRHNA and CDR2 is SNTAGT. The DNA for the CDR3 is TGTGCCAGCAGTGGAGGTAACCGGGACAGGTGGAACACTGAAGCTTTCTTT. Translated: CASSGGNRDRWNTEAFF.

The chain links TRBV5-4 to TRBJ2-3; 7 bases line up with TRBD1. With V trimmed by 3 bases and J by 5 bases, 3 bases remained unmatched. Germline-derived CDR1 and CDR2 are SGHNT and YYREEE (reference sequence). The CDR3 sequence is 13 residues long. CDR3 coding DNA: TGTGCCAGCAGCTATTCAGGGGGAGATACGCAGTATTTT. This encodes CASSYSGGDTQYF. Full variable domain (outside the CDR3, taken from reference TRBV5-4 and TRBJ2-3): ETGVTQSPTHLIKTRGQQVTLRCSSQSGHNTVSWYQQALGQGPQFIFQYYREEENGRGNFPPRFSGLQFPNYSSELNVNALELDDSALYLCASSYSGGDTQYFGPGTRLTVL.

V is TRBV6-5 and J is TRBJ1-1, with no clear D. Germline V lookup: CDR1 MNHEY, CDR2 SVGAGI. The CDR3 totals 14 residues. Between the trimmed V and J ends, which lost 2 bases and 1 base, there was a span of 8 bases. CDR3 DNA sequence: TGTGCCAGCAGTTACGGAGACCCGAACACTGAAGCTTTCTTT. Translation gives CASSYGDPNTEAFF.

The chain couples TRBV7-2 to TRBJ2-7, with D possibly being TRBD2 (7 bases). Germline CDR1 SGHTA, CDR2 FQGNSA. This CDR3 has 14 residues. Trimming removed 5 bases at V and 2 bases at J, with 13 bases between. CDR3 nucleotides: TGTGCCAGCAGCCTCAGCGGGACACCCTACGAGCAGTACTTC. Its translation: CASSLSGTPYEQYF.

The rearrangement joins TRBV24-1 to TRBJ2-3, with a weak D call TRBD1 (6 bases). CDR3 length: 13 residues. Per germline, CDR1 KGHDR and CDR2 SFDVKD. Trimming left V 4 bases short and J 5 bases short, with 9 bases between. Here the CDR3 reads CATSDPGEDTQYF. The DNA for the CDR3 is TGTGCCACCAGTGACCCAGGGGAAGATACGCAGTATTTT.

The CDR3 sequence: CASTPQMTADTQYF. As DNA, the CDR3 is TGTGCCAGCACCCCCCAGATGACGGCAGATACGCAGTATTTT. This chain uses TRBV6-5 with TRBJ2-3; unclear D gene. CDR3 length: 14 residues. The V end was cut by 7 bases, the J end by 4 bases, with 15 bases between. Germline assignment: CDR1 MNHEY and CDR2 SVGAGI.

V is TRBV4-3 and J is TRBJ2-3, with TRBD1 identical over 7 bases. The length of the CDR3 is 16 residues. V dropped 0 bases and J dropped 3; count of bases not matched to a gene: 6. The V gene's germline CDR1 is LGHNA and CDR2 YSLEER. The CDR3 is CASSQDLRGQTDTQYF. The DNA for the CDR3 is TGCGCCAGCAGCCAAGATCTTAGGGGGCAAACAGATACGCAGTATTTT.

This chain uses TRBV19 with TRBJ1-5; D might be TRBD1 (5 bases). V was shortened by 8 bases and J by 0 bases, with 17 bases between the two germline ends. Germline values: CDR1 LNHDA, CDR2 SQIVND (reference sequence). The CDR3 consists of 16 residues. The CDR3 DNA sequence: TGTGCCAGTCATCGGGACGGGTACCATAGCAATCAGCCCCAGCATTTT. It encodes CASHRDGYHSNQPQHF.

V gene TRBV10-1 combines with J gene TRBJ2-7; TRBD1 or TRBD2 may be the D gene (5 bases each). The CDR3 sequence is 13 residues long. The germline V gene encodes CDR1 WNHNN and CDR2 SYGVQD (reference sequence). The V gene lost 6 bases and the J gene lost 2 bases, with 11 bases spanning the gap. CDR3 in amino acids: CASRGDGAYEQYF. The CDR3 DNA sequence: TGCGCCAGCAGGGGGGACGGAGCCTACGAGCAGTACTTC.

V usage is TRBV27 and J usage is TRBJ2-7, with a weak D call TRBD2 (5 bases). This CDR3 is built from 15 residues. In germline, CDR1 is MNHEY, CDR2 SMNVEV (reference sequence). Trimming took 9 bases from V and 5 from J, leaving 23 bases between them. CDR3 nucleotides: TGTGCCAGTAAGGTCTCCCTTTGGGGAGTGCACGAGCAGTACTTC. Protein product: CASKVSLWGVHEQYF.

The chain couples TRBV6-5 to TRBJ2-5; 7 bases map to TRBD1. The CDR3 is made up of 16 amino acids. Germline loops: CDR1 MNHEY, CDR2 SVGAGI. After removal of 2 bases from V and 1 base from J, the junction contained 7 bases not matched to a gene. In nucleotides, the CDR3 is TGTGCCAGCAGTTACCAGGGGACAGAGCTCCAAGAGACCCAGTACTTC. Protein product: CASSYQGTELQETQYF.

The gene calls are TRBV3-1 (or the pseudogene TRBV3-2) and TRBJ2-1; the D gene is possibly TRBD2 (5 bases). V lost 1 base and J 7 bases, leaving 8 bases between the germline ends. CDR1 is LGHDT, CDR2 YNNKEL, per germline (reference sequence). CDR3 length: 13 residues. The CDR3: CASSQARGNEQFF. CDR3 nucleotide sequence: TGTGCCAGCAGCCAAGCGCGAGGGAATGAGCAGTTCTTC.

V is TRBV5-1 and J is TRBJ1-4; 9 nucleotides align to TRBD1. Germline CDR1 and CDR2: SGHRS and YFSETQ. The CDR3 runs 15 residues. V lost 4 bases to trimming and J lost 7 bases; unmatched junction nucleotides: 8. The CDR3 DNA reads TGCGCCAGCAGCCCTGGGACAGGGTCGGTTGAAAAACTGTTTTTT. Translation: CASSPGTGSVEKLFF.

The chain has TRBV4-2 and TRBJ1-1; D is unclear. This CDR3 spans 14 amino acids. Trimming shortened V by 0 bases and J by 0 bases, and 5 bases separated the two germline ends. CDR1 LGHNA and CDR2 YNFKEQ come from the germline V gene. CDR3 DNA: TGTGCCAGCAGCCAAGAGAGAGTGAACACTGAAGCTTTCTTT. Translating it yields CASSQERVNTEAFF.

The chain is built from TRBV30 and TRBJ2-3; D unclear. Germline assignment: CDR1 GTSNPN and CDR2 SVGIG (reference sequence). The CDR3 totals 14 residues. Between the trimmed V and J ends, which lost 1 base and 6 bases, there was a span of 14 bases. The CDR3 spells CAWSALTPRDTQYF. In DNA, the CDR3 is TGTGCCTGGAGTGCGCTGACTCCAAGGGATACGCAGTATTTT.

The chain is built from TRBV4-3 and TRBJ2-7, with D unresolved. Germline V lookup: CDR1 LGHNA, CDR2 YSLEER. Trimming took off 1 base at V and 3 bases at J, with 10 bases between the two ends. The CDR3 loop spans 14 amino acids. CDR3 coding DNA: TGCGCCAGCAGCCAAGCTACCCTGTTCTACGAGCAGTACTTC. Protein: CASSQATLFYEQYF.

J is TRBJ2-7 and V is TRBV18; 7 bases line up with TRBD1. The V gene's germline CDR1 is KGHSH and CDR2 LQKENI. V was pared by 0 bases and J by 3 bases, with 2 bases of the junction left unmatched. This CDR3 contains 14 residues. The DNA for the CDR3 is TGTGCCAGCTCACCACCCGACAGGGACTACGAGCAGTACTTC. This sequence encodes CASSPPDRDYEQYF. Using reference TRBV18 and TRBJ2-7 for the parts outside the CDR3, the full variable domain is NAGVMQNPRHLVRRRGQEARLRCSPMKGHSHVYWYRQLPEEGLKFMVYLQKENIIDESGMPKERFSAEFPKEGPSILRIQQVVRGDSAAYFCASSPPDRDYEQYFGPGTRLTVT.

This clone came up once. The chain recombines TRBV6-5 with TRBJ2-7; possibly TRBD1 or TRBD2 for D (5 bases each). The V gene's germline CDR1 is MNHEY and CDR2 SVGAGI. V lost 2 bases, J lost 2 bases, and 10 bases lay in between. This CDR3 has 14 amino acids. Here the CDR3 reads CASSYGDVTYEQYF. CDR3 DNA sequence: TGTGCCAGCAGTTACGGGGACGTAACCTACGAGCAGTACTTC.

V usage is TRBV6-5 and J usage is TRBJ1-2; 8 bases align to TRBD1. The trim removed 6 bases at V and 8 bases at J, leaving 11 bases unmatched. The CDR3 length is 14 residues. Germline V gene lookup returns CDR1 MNHEY and CDR2 SVGAGI. CDR3 in amino acids: CASSMGTGPEGYTF. The CDR3 DNA reads as TGTGCCAGCAGCATGGGGACAGGACCAGAAGGCTACACCTTC.

This clone was found once. V usage is TRBV5-1 and J usage is TRBJ1-1; perhaps TRBD1 as D (5 bases). The V end was cut by 0 bases, the J end by 3 bases, with 12 bases between. Germline lookup yields CDR1 SGHRS and CDR2 YFSETQ. The CDR3 extends over 15 amino acids. The CDR3 DNA follows: TGCGCCAGCAGCTTGGTAGCAGGGATAGACACTGAAGCTTTCTTT. Translation gives CASSLVAGIDTEAFF.

This clone was seen a few times. The J gene is TRBJ1-1, the V gene TRBV4-1; D perhaps matches TRBD1 (5 bases). V was pared by 4 bases and J by 4 bases, with 16 bases between. The CDR3 sequence is 15 residues long. The germline V gene has CDR1 MGHRA and CDR2 YSYEKL. In DNA form, the CDR3 reads TGCGCCAGCAGCCCCCAGACAGAAGCACTCACTGAAGCTTTCTTT. Its translation is CASSPQTEALTEAFF.

This chain uses TRBV19 with TRBJ2-6; D remains unclear. The CDR3 has 15 residues. Trimming removed 11 bases from V and 0 bases from J, with 14 bases in between. From germline, CDR1 is LNHDA and CDR2 SQIVND (reference sequence). Here the CDR3 reads CACQSEYSGANVLTF. The CDR3 nucleotides read TGTGCCTGTCAGTCTGAGTACTCTGGGGCCAACGTCCTGACTTTC.

The rearrangement links TRBV5-1 to TRBJ1-1; possible D gene TRBD1, 5 bases. The germline V gene has CDR1 SGHRS and CDR2 YFSETQ. CDR3 length: 13 amino acids. The V end was cut by 4 bases, the J end by 5 bases, with 12 bases between. The CDR3 region has the DNA TGCGCCAGCAGCCCTTTTGGGGGGACTGAAGCTTTCTTT. Protein: CASSPFGGTEAFF.

The rearrangement links TRBV10-2 to TRBJ2-7; perhaps TRBD2 as D (5 bases). Per the germline V gene, CDR1 is WSHSY and CDR2 is SAAADI. The length of the CDR3 is 13 residues. V was clipped by 2 bases and J by 4 bases, with 9 bases between them. The DNA of the CDR3 is TGCGCCAGCAGTGAGGGCAGGAGGTACGAGCAGTACTTC. Translated, it gives CASSEGRRYEQYF.

The chain recombines TRBV19 with TRBJ1-2; D is unresolved. V lost 3 bases and J 3 bases, leaving 8 bases between the germline ends. Germline CDR1 is LNHDA and CDR2 is SQIVND (reference sequence). This CDR3 has 13 residues. DNA for the CDR3: TGTGCCAGTAGTATGGTCCGGCACTATGGCTACACCTTC. As protein: CASSMVRHYGYTF.

The genes are TRBV11-2 and TRBJ1-4, with a possible D match to TRBD1 (5 bases). The germline V gene encodes CDR1 SGHAT and CDR2 FQNNGV. This CDR3 has 16 residues. V shed 5 bases and J shed 4 bases, with 17 bases lying between them. This CDR3 is CASSHPPGGVNEKLFF. CDR3 nucleotide sequence: TGTGCCAGCAGCCACCCCCCGGGAGGGGTTAATGAAAAACTGTTTTTT.

This chain links TRBV2 with TRBJ1-1; 7 positions match TRBD1. The CDR3 is 14 residues long. Germline-derived CDR1 and CDR2 are SNHLY and FYNNEI. V was clipped by 7 bases and J by 1 base; unmatched bases: 6. CDR3 sequence (DNA): TGTGCCAGCACCTTACAGGGGCCGAACACTGAAGCTTTCTTT. Translated, it gives CASTLQGPNTEAFF.

The count of this clone is one. The V call is TRBV2, the J call TRBJ1-2, with a possible D match to TRBD1 (5 bases). Trimming left V 4 bases short and J 4 bases short, with 22 bases between. CDR1 SNHLY and CDR2 FYNNEI come from the germline V gene. CDR3 size: 17 residues. DNA for the CDR3: TGTGCCAGCAGTGCCATGCGGACAACCGGTAGGCTCTATGGCTACACCTTC. This codes for CASSAMRTTGRLYGYTF.

This clone was recorded only once. V gene TRBV4-2 combines with J gene TRBJ2-7; 7 bases map to TRBD1. Germline V lookup: CDR1 LGHNA, CDR2 YNFKEQ. CDR3 length: 18 residues. The junction had 11 bases not matched to a gene; V was cut back by 0 bases and J by 0 bases. The CDR3 bases are TGTGCCAGCAGCCAAGAGTCTCCAGGACAGGTCCTCTCCTACGAGCAGTACTTC. Translating it yields CASSQESPGQVLSYEQYF.